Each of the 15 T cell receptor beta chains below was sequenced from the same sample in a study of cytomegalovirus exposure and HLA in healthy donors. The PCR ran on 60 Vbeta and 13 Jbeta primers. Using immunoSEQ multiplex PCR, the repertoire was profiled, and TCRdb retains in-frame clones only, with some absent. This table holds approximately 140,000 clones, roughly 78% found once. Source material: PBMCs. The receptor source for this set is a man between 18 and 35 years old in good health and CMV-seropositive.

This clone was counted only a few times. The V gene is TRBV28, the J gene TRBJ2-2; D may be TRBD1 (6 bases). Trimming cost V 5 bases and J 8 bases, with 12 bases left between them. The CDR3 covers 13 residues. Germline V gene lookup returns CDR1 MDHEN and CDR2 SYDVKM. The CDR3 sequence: CASSHGGAGELFF. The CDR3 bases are TGTGCCAGCAGTCATGGGGGCGCAGGGGAGCTGTTTTTT. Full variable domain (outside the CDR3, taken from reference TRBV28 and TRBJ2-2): DVKVTQSSRYLVKRTGEKVFLECVQDMDHENMFWYRQDPGLGLRLIYFSYDVKMKEKGDIPEGYSVSREKKERFSLILESASTNQTSMYLCASSHGGAGELFFGEGSRLTVL.

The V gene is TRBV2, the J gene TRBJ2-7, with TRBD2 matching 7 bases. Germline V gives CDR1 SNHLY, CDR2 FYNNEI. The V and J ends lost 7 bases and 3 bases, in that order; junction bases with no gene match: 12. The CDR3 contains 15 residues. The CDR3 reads CASKAPRGEGYEQYF. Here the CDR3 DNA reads TGTGCCAGCAAGGCGCCACGGGGGGAGGGCTACGAGCAGTACTTC.

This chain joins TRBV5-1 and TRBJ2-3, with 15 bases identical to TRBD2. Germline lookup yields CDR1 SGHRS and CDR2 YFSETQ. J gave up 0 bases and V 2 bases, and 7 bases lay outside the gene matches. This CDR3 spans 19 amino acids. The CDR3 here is CASSLGTSGRPHSTDTQYF. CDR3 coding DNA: TGCGCCAGCAGCTTAGGGACTAGCGGGAGGCCCCATAGCACAGATACGCAGTATTTT. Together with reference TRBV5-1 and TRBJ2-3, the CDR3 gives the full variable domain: KAGVTQTPRYLIKTRGQQVTLSCSPISGHRSVSWYQQTPGQGLQFLFEYFSETQRNKGNFPGRFSGRQFSNSRSEMNVSTLELGDSALYLCASSLGTSGRPHSTDTQYFGPGTRLTVL.

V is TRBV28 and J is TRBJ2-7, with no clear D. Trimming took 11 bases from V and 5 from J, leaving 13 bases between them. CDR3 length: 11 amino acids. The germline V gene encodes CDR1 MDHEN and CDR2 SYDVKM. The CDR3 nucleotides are TGTGCCTTAAGCAAACGGGACGAGCAGTACTTC. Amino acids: CALSKRDEQYF.

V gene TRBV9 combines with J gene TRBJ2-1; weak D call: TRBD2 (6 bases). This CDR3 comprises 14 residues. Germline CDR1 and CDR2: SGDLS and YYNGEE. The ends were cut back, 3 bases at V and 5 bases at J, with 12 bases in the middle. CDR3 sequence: CASSGGLQHNEQFF. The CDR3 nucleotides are TGTGCCAGCAGCGGGGGACTTCAACACAATGAGCAGTTCTTC.

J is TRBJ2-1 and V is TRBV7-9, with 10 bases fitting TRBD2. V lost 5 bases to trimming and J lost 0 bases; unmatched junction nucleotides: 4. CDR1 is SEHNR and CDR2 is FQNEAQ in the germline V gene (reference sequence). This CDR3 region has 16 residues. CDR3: CASSIRTSGSYNEQFF. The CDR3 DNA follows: TGTGCCAGCAGCATCAGGACTAGCGGCTCCTACAATGAGCAGTTCTTC. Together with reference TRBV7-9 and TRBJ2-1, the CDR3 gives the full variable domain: DTGVSQNPRHKITKRGQNVTFRCDPISEHNRLYWYRQTLGQGPEFLTYFQNEAQLEKSRLLSDRFSAERPKGSFSTLEIQRTEQGDSAMYLCASSIRTSGSYNEQFFGPGTRLTVL.

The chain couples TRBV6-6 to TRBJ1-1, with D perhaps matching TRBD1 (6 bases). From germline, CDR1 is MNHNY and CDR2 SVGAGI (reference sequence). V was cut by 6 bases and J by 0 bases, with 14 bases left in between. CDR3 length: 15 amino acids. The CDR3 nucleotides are TGTGCCAGCAGCTCTTATGGGGGCGTGAACACTGAAGCTTTCTTT. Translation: CASSSYGGVNTEAFF.

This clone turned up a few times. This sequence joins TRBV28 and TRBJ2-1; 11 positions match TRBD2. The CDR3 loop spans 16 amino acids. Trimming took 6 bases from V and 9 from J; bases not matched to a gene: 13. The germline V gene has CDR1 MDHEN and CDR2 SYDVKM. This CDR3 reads CASRPTRLAGPREQFF. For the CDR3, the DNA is TGTGCCAGCAGGCCAACTCGACTAGCGGGACCCCGTGAGCAGTTCTTC. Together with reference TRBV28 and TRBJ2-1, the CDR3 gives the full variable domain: DVKVTQSSRYLVKRTGEKVFLECVQDMDHENMFWYRQDPGLGLRLIYFSYDVKMKEKGDIPEGYSVSREKKERFSLILESASTNQTSMYLCASRPTRLAGPREQFFGPGTRLTVL.

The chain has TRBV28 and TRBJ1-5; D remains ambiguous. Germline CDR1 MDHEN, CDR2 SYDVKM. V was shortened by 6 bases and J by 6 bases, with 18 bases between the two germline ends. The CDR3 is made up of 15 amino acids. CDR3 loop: CASSRIMERGQPQHF. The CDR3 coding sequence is TGTGCCAGCAGCCGTATAATGGAGCGGGGTCAGCCCCAGCATTTT. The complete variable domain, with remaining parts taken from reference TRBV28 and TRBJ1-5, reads DVKVTQSSRYLVKRTGEKVFLECVQDMDHENMFWYRQDPGLGLRLIYFSYDVKMKEKGDIPEGYSVSREKKERFSLILESASTNQTSMYLCASSRIMERGQPQHFGDGTRLSIL.

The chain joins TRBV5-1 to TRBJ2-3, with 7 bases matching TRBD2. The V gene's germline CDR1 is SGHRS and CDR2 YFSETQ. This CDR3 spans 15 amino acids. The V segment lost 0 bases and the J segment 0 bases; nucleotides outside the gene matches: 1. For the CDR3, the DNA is TGCGCCAGCAGCTTGGATAGCGGGAGCACAGATACGCAGTATTTT. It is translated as CASSLDSGSTDTQYF.

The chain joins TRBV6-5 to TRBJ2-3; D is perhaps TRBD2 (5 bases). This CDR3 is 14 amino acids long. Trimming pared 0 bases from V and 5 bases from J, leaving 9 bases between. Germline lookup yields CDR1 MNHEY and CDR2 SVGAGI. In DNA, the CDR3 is TGTGCCAGCAGTTACTCGAGCGGTTTAGATACGCAGTATTTT. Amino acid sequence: CASSYSSGLDTQYF.

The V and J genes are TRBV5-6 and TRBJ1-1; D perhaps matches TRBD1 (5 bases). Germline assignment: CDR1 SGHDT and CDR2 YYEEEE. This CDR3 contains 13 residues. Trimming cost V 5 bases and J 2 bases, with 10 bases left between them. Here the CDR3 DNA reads TGTGCCAGCAGTGCGGGGCCTAACACTGAAGCTTTCTTT. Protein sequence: CASSAGPNTEAFF.

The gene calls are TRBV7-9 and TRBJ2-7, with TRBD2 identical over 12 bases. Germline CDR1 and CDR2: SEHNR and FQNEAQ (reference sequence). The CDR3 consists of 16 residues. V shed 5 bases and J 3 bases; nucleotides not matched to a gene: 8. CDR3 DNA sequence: TGTGCCAGCAGCGGAGAGACTAGCGGGAGATTCTACGAGCAGTACTTC. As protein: CASSGETSGRFYEQYF. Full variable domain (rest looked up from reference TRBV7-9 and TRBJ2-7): DTGVSQNPRHKITKRGQNVTFRCDPISEHNRLYWYRQTLGQGPEFLTYFQNEAQLEKSRLLSDRFSAERPKGSFSTLEIQRTEQGDSAMYLCASSGETSGRFYEQYFGPGTRLTVT.

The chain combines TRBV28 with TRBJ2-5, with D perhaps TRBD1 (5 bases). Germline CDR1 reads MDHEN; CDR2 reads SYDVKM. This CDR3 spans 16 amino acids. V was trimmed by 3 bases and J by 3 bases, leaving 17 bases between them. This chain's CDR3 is CASSFRQTFMKETQYF. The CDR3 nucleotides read TGTGCCAGCAGTTTCCGACAGACCTTCATGAAAGAGACCCAGTACTTC.

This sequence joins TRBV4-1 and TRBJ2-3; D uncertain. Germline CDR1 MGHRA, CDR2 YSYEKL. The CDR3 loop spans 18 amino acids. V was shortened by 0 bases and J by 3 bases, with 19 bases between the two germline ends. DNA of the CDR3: TGCGCCAGCAGCCAAGAGGATCTGTGGGCAGCCGTAACAGATACGCAGTATTTT. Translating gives CASSQEDLWAAVTDTQYF.